This T cell receptor beta chain is from a study of T cell changes during pregnancy in multiple sclerosis. Assay: immunoSEQ multiplex PCR; the TCRdb copy retains only in-frame clones and omits some. The table has 50,000 or so clones, roughly 90% seen once. After removal of 5 bases from V and 2 bases from J, the junction contained 7 bases not matched to a gene. The CDR3 totals 14 residues. From germline, CDR1 is SQVTM and CDR2 ANQGSEA. The chain couples TRBV29-1 to TRBJ2-3; 7 nucleotides line up with TRBD2. Material: CD4+ T cells from peripheral blood mononuclear cells, obtained after pregnancy. This TCR came from a female donor with multiple sclerosis, enrolled in a pregnancy study. CDR3 in DNA: TGCAGCGTTTCCCCCGGGACTAACACAGATACGCAGTATTTT. Amino acids: CSVSPGTNTDTQYF.